Included here is one T cell receptor beta chain sequence, with context. The record originates from a study of T-cell reconstitution after alpha-beta-depleted transplantation in children. CDR3 length equals 16 residues. Germline lookup yields CDR1 LNHDA and CDR2 SQIVND (reference sequence). Trimming pared 5 bases from V and 2 bases from J, leaving 16 bases between. The authors prepared the TCRbeta library with unique molecular identifiers. TCRdb fed the PCR reads into MiXCR, producing one record per CDR3 protein. The table records a few hundred thousand distinct CDR3 sequences, 20% to 30% of them present only once.

The chain uses TRBV19 and TRBJ1-5; D may be TRBD1 (6 bases). The source of this sequence is a male patient younger than 18 who had a stem cell transplant for acute lymphoblastic leukemia, so the T cells may come from the graft donor. This specimen consisted of PBMCs, mostly from graft donor cells, obtained 180 days after TCRalphabeta/CD19-depleted stem cell transplant. CDR3 sequence: CASSFRGSRGNQPQHF. The CDR3 nucleotides read TGTGCCAGTAGTTTCAGGGGTTCCCGAGGCAATCAGCCCCAGCATTTT.